Below, one T cell receptor beta chain is given with its context. What it binds is not known. The sample belongs to a study of CD8 T cells in ankylosing spondylitis. Trimming pared 3 bases from V and 1 base from J, leaving 17 bases between. Germline CDR1 SGHTA, CDR2 FQGTGA. The CDR3 contains 17 residues. TCRdb reprocessed the 5' RACE reads via MiXCR and lists one record per CDR3 protein. This repertoire shows some 700,000 distinct CDR3 sequences, about 20% found once; its top ten account for under 20%. Notes on the study in general: Earlier work had already found some motif variants in reactive arthritis synovial fluid and blood. Characteristic of ankylosing spondylitis blood, it appeared, was a TCR beta motif comprising about eight highly homologous variants. Reports say disease-linked clones showed up significantly more in matched ankylosing spondylitis synovial fluid.

This chain uses TRBV7-3 with TRBJ2-3; perhaps D is TRBD1 or TRBD2 (6 bases each). The source is a male donor with ankylosing spondylitis. Sequencing was done on a sample of blood, either unsorted or a sorted T cell fraction (not recorded which). For the CDR3, the DNA is TGTGCCAGCAGCTTGGGGGGCCGGCGGAGAGGCACAGATACGCAGTATTTT. This translates into CASSLGGRRRGTDTQYF. The full variable domain, in which reference TRBV7-3 and TRBJ2-3 provide the parts outside the CDR3, is GAGVSQTPSNKVTEKGKYVELRCDPISGHTALYWYRQSLGQGPEFLIYFQGTGAADDSGLPNDRFFAVRPEGSVSTLKIQRTERGDSAVYLCASSLGGRRRGTDTQYFGPGTRLTVL.